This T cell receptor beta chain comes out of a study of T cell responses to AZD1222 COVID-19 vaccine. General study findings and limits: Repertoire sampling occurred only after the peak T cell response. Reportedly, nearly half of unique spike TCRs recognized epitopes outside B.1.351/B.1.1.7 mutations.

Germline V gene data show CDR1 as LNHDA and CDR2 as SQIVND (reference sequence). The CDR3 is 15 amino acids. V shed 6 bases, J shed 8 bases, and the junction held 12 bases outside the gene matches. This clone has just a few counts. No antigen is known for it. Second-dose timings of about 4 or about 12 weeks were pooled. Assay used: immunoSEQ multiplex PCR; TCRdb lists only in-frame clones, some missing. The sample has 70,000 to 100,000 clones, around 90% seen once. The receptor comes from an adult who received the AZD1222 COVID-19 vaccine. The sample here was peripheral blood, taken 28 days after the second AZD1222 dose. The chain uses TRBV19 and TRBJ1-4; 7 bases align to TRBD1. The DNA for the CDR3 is TGTGCCAGTAGCCGGGAGACAGGGACGGACGAAAAACTGTTTTTT. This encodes CASSRETGTDEKLFF.